There are a few counts of the clone carrying this TCR beta chain. Its antigen is unknown. The data are from a study of T cells in Graves' hyperthyroidism and ophthalmopathy. CDR1 and CDR2 (germline): SGHRS, YFSETQ. Trimming shortened V by 5 bases and J by 0 bases, and 11 bases separated the two germline ends. The CDR3 loop spans 15 amino acids. Study-level results: Most thyroid clonotypes with frequency above 0.001 were detected in blood.

Regions amplified from RNA transcripts were the TCR beta CDR3 regions. First-round RT-PCR targeting the TCR CDR3 was performed with the HTBI primer set. TCRdb analysed the multiplex PCR reads with MiXCR anew, one entry per CDR3 protein. The sample lists 300,000 to 400,000 distinct CDR3 sequences, roughly 18% occurring once. The J gene is TRBJ2-2, the V gene TRBV5-1; D is unresolved. The sequencing sample was made of blood. This sequence was found in a woman between 50 and 59 years old with Graves' hyperthyroidism. The CDR3 loop reads CASRLQPTNTGELFF. As DNA, the CDR3 is TGCGCCAGCAGGCTACAACCAACGAACACCGGGGAGCTGTTTTTT.